This T cell receptor (beta chain) emerged from a study of blood T cell repertoires in COVID-19. Study information: T cells, B-cell-depleted T cells, or PBMCs supplied cDNA or gDNA.

V was clipped by 9 bases and J by 8 bases; unmatched bases: 5. CDR3 length: 13 residues. The germline CDR1 and CDR2 sequences are ENHRY and SYGVKD. The Seattle site enrolled patients during active infection and followed them longitudinally. Original processing notes: For nucleated cells, counts were estimated from reference gene primer amplification. Using immunoSEQ multiplex PCR, the repertoire was profiled, and TCRdb retains in-frame clones only, with some absent. V and J calls and clone size are as listed in that table; D and trimming were resolved from the DNA. In the table there are tens of thousands of clones, roughly 93% of which are singletons.

The sequenced material came from peripheral blood. The TCR originated in a woman aged 70 to 79 with COVID-19, enrolled during active disease. The rearrangement links TRBV10-3 to TRBJ2-1, with 12 bases identical to TRBD2. The CDR3 sequence: CAIRTSGTDEQFF. CDR3 DNA: TGTGCCATTCGGACTAGCGGGACGGATGAGCAGTTCTTC.